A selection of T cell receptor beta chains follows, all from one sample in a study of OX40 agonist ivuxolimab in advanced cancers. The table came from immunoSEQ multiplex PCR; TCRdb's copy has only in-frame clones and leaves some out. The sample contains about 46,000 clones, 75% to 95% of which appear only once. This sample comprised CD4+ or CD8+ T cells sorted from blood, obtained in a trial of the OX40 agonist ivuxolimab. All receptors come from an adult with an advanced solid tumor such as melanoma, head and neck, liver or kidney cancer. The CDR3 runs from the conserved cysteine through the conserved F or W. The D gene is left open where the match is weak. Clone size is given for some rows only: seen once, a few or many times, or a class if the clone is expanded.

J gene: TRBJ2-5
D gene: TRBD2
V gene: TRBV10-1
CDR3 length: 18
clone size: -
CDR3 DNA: TGCGCCAGCCAACGAGTGCAGGAGGGCGGGGGGCTACAAGAGACCCAGTACTTC
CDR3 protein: CASQRVQEGGGLQETQYF

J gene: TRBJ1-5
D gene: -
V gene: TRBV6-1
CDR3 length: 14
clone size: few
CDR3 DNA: TGTGCCAGCAGCGATACAGGGTTGGGTCAGCCCCAGCATTTT
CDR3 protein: CASSDTGLGQPQHF

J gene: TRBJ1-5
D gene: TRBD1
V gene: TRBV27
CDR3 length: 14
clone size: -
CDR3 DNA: TGTGCCAGCAGTCCTCAGGGGGCGGGTCAGCCCCAGCATTTT
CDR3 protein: CASSPQGAGQPQHF

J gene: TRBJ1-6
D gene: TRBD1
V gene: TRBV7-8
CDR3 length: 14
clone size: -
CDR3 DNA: TGTGCCAGCGACTCTGGGACAGGGGTTTCACCCCTCCACTTT
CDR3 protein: CASDSGTGVSPLHF

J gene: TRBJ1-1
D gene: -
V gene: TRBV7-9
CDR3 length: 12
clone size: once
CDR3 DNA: TGTGCCAGCAGGCCAGGGGAAACTGAAGCTTTCTTT
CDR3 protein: CASRPGETEAFF

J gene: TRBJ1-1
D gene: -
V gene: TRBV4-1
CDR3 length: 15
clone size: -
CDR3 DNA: TGCGCCAGCAGCCAAGTTAGGACATCGAACACTGAAGCTTTCTTT
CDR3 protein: CASSQVRTSNTEAFF

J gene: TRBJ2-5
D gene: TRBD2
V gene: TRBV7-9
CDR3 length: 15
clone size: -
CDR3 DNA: TGTGCCAGCACCTCCCCCCGGGAGGTAGAAGGGACCCAGTACTTC
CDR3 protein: CASTSPREVEGTQYF

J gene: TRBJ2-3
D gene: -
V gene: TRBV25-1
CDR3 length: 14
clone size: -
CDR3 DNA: TGTGCCAGCAGTGAAGATGAGGATGTCGATACGCAGTATTTT
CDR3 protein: CASSEDEDVDTQYF

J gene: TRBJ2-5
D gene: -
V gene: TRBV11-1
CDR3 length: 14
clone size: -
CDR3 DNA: TGTGCCAGCAGCTTCGTAGGGACCCAAGAGACCCAGTACTTC
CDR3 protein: CASSFVGTQETQYF

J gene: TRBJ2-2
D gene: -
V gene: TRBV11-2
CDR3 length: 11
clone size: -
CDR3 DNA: TGTGCCAGCAGCTTAGCCGGGGAGCTGTTTTTT
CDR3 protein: CASSLAGELFF

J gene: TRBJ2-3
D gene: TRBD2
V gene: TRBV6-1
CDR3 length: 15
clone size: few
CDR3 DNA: TGTGCCAGCAGTGATCAACTGGCGGGAGGAGATACGCAGTATTTT
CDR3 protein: CASSDQLAGGDTQYF

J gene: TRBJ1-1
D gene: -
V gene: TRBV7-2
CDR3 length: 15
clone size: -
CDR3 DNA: TGTGCCAGCAGCTCAACCGGGCCCTTCGAACCTGAAGCTTTCTTT
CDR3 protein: CASSSTGPFEPEAFF

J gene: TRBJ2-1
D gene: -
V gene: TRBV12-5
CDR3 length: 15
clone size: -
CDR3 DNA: TGTGCTAGTGGTCCGGCGGACAGAGCCTACAATGAGCAGTTCTTC
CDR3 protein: CASGPADRAYNEQFF

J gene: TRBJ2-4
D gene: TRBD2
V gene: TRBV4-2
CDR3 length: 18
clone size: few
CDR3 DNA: TGTGCCAGCAGCCAAGTCTTCATAGCGGGAGTATCCAAAAACATTCAGTACTTC
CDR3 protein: CASSQVFIAGVSKNIQYF

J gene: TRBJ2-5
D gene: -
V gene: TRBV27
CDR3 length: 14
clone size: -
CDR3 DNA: TGTGCCAGCAGTCTCGGCGCAGGGATAGGGAACCAGTACTTC
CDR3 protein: CASSLGAGIGNQYF

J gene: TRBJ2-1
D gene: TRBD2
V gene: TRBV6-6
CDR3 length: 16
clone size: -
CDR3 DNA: TGTGCCAGCAGTACACTAGCGGGGGTTGGCTACAATGAGCAGTTCTTC
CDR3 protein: CASSTLAGVGYNEQFF

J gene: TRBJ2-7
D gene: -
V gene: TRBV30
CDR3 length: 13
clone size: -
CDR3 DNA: TGTGCCTACACCGGGACCTCTACACACGAGCAGTACTTC
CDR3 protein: CAYTGTSTHEQYF

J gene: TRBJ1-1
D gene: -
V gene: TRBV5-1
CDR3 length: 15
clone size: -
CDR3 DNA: TGCGCCAGCAGCTTGATCGGGGCGCTGAACACTGAAGCTTTCTTT
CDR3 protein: CASSLIGALNTEAFF

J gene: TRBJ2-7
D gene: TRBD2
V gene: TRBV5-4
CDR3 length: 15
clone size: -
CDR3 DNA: TGTGCCAGCAGCCAGGGGCCTAGCGGGATCTACGAGCAGTACTTC
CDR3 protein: CASSQGPSGIYEQYF

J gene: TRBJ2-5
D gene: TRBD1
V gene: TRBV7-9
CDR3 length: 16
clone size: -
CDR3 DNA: TGTGCCAGCAGCCAATCACCGGGACAGCTGAAAGAGACCCAGTACTTC
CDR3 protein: CASSQSPGQLKETQYF

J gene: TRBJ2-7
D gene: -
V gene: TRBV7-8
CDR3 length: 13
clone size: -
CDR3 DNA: TGTGCCAGCAGCACACAGGGTACCTACGAGCAGTACTTC
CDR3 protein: CASSTQGTYEQYF

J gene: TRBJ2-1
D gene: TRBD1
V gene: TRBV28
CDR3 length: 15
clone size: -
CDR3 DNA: TGTGCCAGCAGTCAGGGACAGGGGTGGTACAATGAGCAGTTCTTC
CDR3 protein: CASSQGQGWYNEQFF

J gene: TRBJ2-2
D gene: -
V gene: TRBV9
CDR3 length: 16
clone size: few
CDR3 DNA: TGTGCCAGCAGCTCCACCGGGACACCGAACACCGGGGAGCTGTTTTTT
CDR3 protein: CASSSTGTPNTGELFF

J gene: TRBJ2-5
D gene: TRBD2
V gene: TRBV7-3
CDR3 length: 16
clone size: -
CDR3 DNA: TGTGCCAGCAGCCTCGGTGGGCGGGGGTACCAAGAGACCCAGTACTTC
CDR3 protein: CASSLGGRGYQETQYF

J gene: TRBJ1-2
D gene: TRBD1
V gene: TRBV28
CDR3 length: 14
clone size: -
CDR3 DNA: TGTGCCAGCAGGCCATGGACAGGGCCATATGGCTACACCTTC
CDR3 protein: CASRPWTGPYGYTF

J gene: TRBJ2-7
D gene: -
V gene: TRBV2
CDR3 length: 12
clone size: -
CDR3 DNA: TGTGCCAGCAGAGCAGGGCACTACGAGCAGTACTTC
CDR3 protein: CASRAGHYEQYF